These T cell receptor beta chains were read from a single sample in a study of CDR3 diversity in severe acne. TCRdb processed the PCR reads anew with MiXCR; each CDR3 protein has one entry. The profile shows about 93,000 distinct CDR3 sequences, approximately 52% of them singletons. Sequenced sample: blood. These receptors all come from a male donor in good health, serving as a control. The CDR3 runs from the conserved cysteine through the conserved F or W. Size values are once, few and many counts, or a class for expanded clones, and some rows have none.

j_gene	abundance	v_gene	CDR3aa
TRBJ2-7	many	TRBV28	CASMAGRPTYEQYF
TRBJ2-2	NA	TRBV13	CASSLGLGQALNYGYTGELFF
TRBJ2-7	NA	TRBV24-1	CATSEGTQIEQYF
TRBJ1-1	NA	TRBV5-1	CASSLSGMNTEAFF
TRBJ1-2	few	TRBV29-1	CSVEDRGGRGSGNYGYTF
TRBJ2-7	NA	TRBV7-6	CASSVYRGGGDEQYF
TRBJ1-2	medium-sized	TRBV5-1	CASSRLGYGYTF
TRBJ2-5	NA	TRBV7-9	CASSWGLAGEETQYF
TRBJ1-6	NA	TRBV7-9	CASSPRSWNSPLHF
TRBJ1-2	few	TRBV5-6	CASSLANYGYTF
TRBJ2-7	NA	TRBV6-1	CASSFRGQGAYEQYF
TRBJ2-2	many	TRBV9	CASSVTLAPGELFF
TRBJ1-6	NA	TRBV10-3	CAISDSRDGTSSLGVPGDSPLHF
TRBJ2-1	few	TRBV5-1	CASSLWLAGAYEQFF
TRBJ1-5	NA	TRBV19	CASIGGNQPQHF
TRBJ2-7	NA	TRBV7-3	CASSLSQGPYEQYF
TRBJ1-2	many	TRBV29-1	CSVDSYGYTF